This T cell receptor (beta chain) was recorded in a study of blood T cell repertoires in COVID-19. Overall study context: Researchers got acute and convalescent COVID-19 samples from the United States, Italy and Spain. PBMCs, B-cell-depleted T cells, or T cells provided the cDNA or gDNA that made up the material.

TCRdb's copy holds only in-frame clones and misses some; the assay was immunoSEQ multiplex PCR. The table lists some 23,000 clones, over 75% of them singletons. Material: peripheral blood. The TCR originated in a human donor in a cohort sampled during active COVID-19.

This CDR3 reads CASSTSTRGEQYF. CDR3 bases: TGTGCCAGTAGTACGTCCACCCGGGGGGAGCAGTACTTC. V usage is TRBV19 and J usage is TRBJ2-7; the D gene is possibly TRBD2 (6 bases). CDR1 is LNHDA, CDR2 SQIVND, per germline (reference sequence). The CDR3 has 13 residues. Trimming pared 4 bases from V and 7 bases from J, leaving 14 bases between.